This TCR beta chain comes out of a study of blood T cell repertoires in COVID-19. Study context: COVID-19 samples from acute and convalescent phases originated in the United States, Italy and Spain.

This study enrolled people aged 18 to 89 from under 25 US geographic areas. Participant reports of clinical history set cohort assignment. V lost 5 bases and J 8 bases, leaving 19 bases between the germline ends. CDR1 is SGHVS, CDR2 FNYEAQ, per germline. The CDR3 is 15 amino acids. In the original analysis: For nucleated cells, counts were estimated from reference gene primer amplification. Sequencing was performed with immunoSEQ multiplex PCR; in TCRdb, only in-frame clones are kept and a portion is missing. The D gene and trimming were derived from the DNA, and the V and J assignments and clone size from that table. The table records approximately 82,000 clones, 85% to 90% of them present only once.

This clonotype originated in a woman in her forties or fifties with acute COVID-19. V is TRBV7-6 and J is TRBJ2-1; D perhaps matches TRBD1 (6 bases). The sample taken for sequencing was PBMCs or T cells enriched from blood (not recorded which). CDR3 in DNA: TGTGCCAGCAGCCTCGAGGGGGTCTTTACAGATGAGCAGTTCTTC. Its protein product is CASSLEGVFTDEQFF.